Presented here are 17 T cell receptor beta chains from one specimen sequenced in a study of blood T cell repertoires in COVID-19 (dated by TCRdb to about 2020). Library preparation was by the immunoSEQ multiplex PCR assay. In its TCRdb copy, this immuneACCESS table keeps in-frame sequences only and misses some clones. Where compared with another copy, unresolved V genes explain less than half of these, and the others have no known cause. The sample yields about 120,000 clones; around 80% were counted once. The top ten clonotypes cover roughly 4% of the sample. The sample comprised peripheral blood. These receptors were obtained from a woman of 80 years or more with acute or convalescent COVID-19.

The chain couples TRBV7-2 to TRBJ2-1; possible D gene TRBD1, 5 bases. V was clipped by 8 bases and J by 12 bases, with 17 bases between them. CDR3 length: 12 residues. In germline, CDR1 is SGHTA, CDR2 FQGNSA. In DNA form, the CDR3 reads TGTGCCAGCTCAGCAGACAGAGAAAGGCAGTTCTTC. It specifies CASSADRERQFF.

This chain links TRBV5-1 with TRBJ2-6, with D perhaps matching TRBD1 (5 bases). Germline CDR1 reads SGHRS; CDR2 reads YFSETQ. The V end lost 0 bases, the J end lost 0 bases, and 16 bases lay between the germline ends. The CDR3 totals 19 residues. The CDR3 nucleotides are TGCGCCAGCAGCTTGGACGTAGGGGCTAGGCGCTCTGGGGCCAACGTCCTGACTTTC. Residues: CASSLDVGARRSGANVLTF.

The chain joins TRBV6-1 to TRBJ1-2; D is possibly TRBD1 (6 bases). The germline gives CDR1 MNHNS, CDR2 SASEGT. With 0 bases removed from V and 3 bases from J, the gap between germline ends came to 11 bases. CDR3 length: 15 amino acids. The DNA for the CDR3 is TGTGCCAGCAGTGAAGCGCGGACAGTCTACTATGGCTACACCTTC. Amino acids: CASSEARTVYYGYTF.

The chain couples TRBV18 to TRBJ2-7, with D uncertain. V gave up 3 bases and J gave up 6 bases, with 12 bases separating them. CDR1 is KGHSH, CDR2 LQKENI, per germline. The CDR3 loop spans 13 amino acids. DNA of the CDR3: TGTGCCAGCTCACCTGCACAGCATGGCGAGCAGTACTTC. Protein: CASSPAQHGEQYF. Looking up the rest from reference TRBV18 and TRBJ2-7 gives the full variable domain: NAGVMQNPRHLVRRRGQEARLRCSPMKGHSHVYWYRQLPEEGLKFMVYLQKENIIDESGMPKERFSAEFPKEGPSILRIQQVVRGDSAAYFCASSPAQHGEQYFGPGTRLTVT.

The rearrangement uses TRBV7-2 and TRBJ1-4, with D hard to call. CDR3 size: 15 residues. Trimming took off 1 base at V and 4 bases at J, with 10 bases between the two ends. CDR1 is SGHTA and CDR2 is FQGNSA in the germline V gene. The CDR3 coding sequence is TGTGCCAGCAGCTTAGACCGAGCGGATAATGAAAAACTGTTTTTT. Translating gives CASSLDRADNEKLFF.

The sample holds a few counts of this clone. The CDR3, as DNA: TGTGCCAGCTCCTCCTCGGACAGAAGGGAAAAACTGTTTTTT. Protein sequence: CASSSSDRREKLFF. V is TRBV28 and J is TRBJ1-4, with a weak D call TRBD1 (6 bases). Germline-derived CDR1 and CDR2 are MDHEN and SYDVKM. V was clipped by 8 bases and J by 8 bases, with 18 bases between them. The CDR3 has 14 amino acids.

The gene calls are TRBV5-5 and TRBJ2-7; 7 bases are shared with TRBD2. The CDR3 totals 16 residues. The germline CDR1 and CDR2 sequences are SGHKS and YYEKEE (reference sequence). With 1 base clipped from V and 0 bases from J, the junction kept 7 bases outside the gene matches. The CDR3 DNA reads as TGTGCCAGCAGCTTGTCACGAGCGGGGAGCTCCTACGAGCAGTACTTC. Translating gives CASSLSRAGSSYEQYF.

The chain is built from TRBV7-2 and TRBJ1-2; D gene unclear. Germline loops: CDR1 SGHTA, CDR2 FQGNSA. CDR3 length: 15 residues. V was cut by 5 bases and J by 1 base, with 14 bases left in between. CDR3 coding DNA: TGTGCCAGCAGCCTACAAGGCGGGCGTAACTATGGCTACACCTTC. Amino acids: CASSLQGGRNYGYTF.

The J gene is TRBJ1-1, the V gene TRBV3-1 (or the pseudogene TRBV3-2), with unresolved D. The length of the CDR3 is 16 residues. Trimming pared 6 bases from V and 7 bases from J, leaving 24 bases between. Germline CDR1 and CDR2: LGHDT and YNNKEL (reference sequence). The CDR3 DNA reads as TGTGCCAGCAGTCGGGATCTAATCGGTGCCCTATATGAAGCTTTCTTT. Protein product: CASSRDLIGALYEAFF.

The chain combines TRBV2 with TRBJ1-1; 8 nucleotides match TRBD1. The CDR3 runs to 12 residues. Germline-derived CDR1 and CDR2 are SNHLY and FYNNEI. Trimming cost V 4 bases and J 6 bases; bases outside gene matches: 1. The CDR3 DNA sequence: TGTGCCAGCAGTGCAGGGGGCCCTGAAGCTTTCTTT. Its protein is CASSAGGPEAFF. The full variable domain, completed using reference TRBV2 and TRBJ1-1, is EPEVTQTPSHQVTQMGQEVILRCVPISNHLYFYWYRQILGQKVEFLVSFYNNEISEKSEIFDDQFSVERPDGSNFTLKIRSTKLEDSAMYFCASSAGGPEAFFGQGTRLTVV.

This clone was seen more than once but under ten times. The rearrangement joins TRBV6-5 to TRBJ2-3; D is possibly TRBD2 (6 bases). This CDR3 region has 15 residues. V dropped 6 bases and J dropped 3 bases, with 16 bases sitting between them. Germline values: CDR1 MNHEY, CDR2 SVGAGI. CDR3 sequence reads: CASRTGGPGTDTQYF. DNA of the CDR3: TGTGCCAGCAGAACCGGAGGGCCGGGAACAGATACGCAGTATTTT.

The chain links TRBV11-2 to TRBJ2-1, with 8 nucleotides matching TRBD2. The length of the CDR3 is 15 residues. Germline V lookup: CDR1 SGHAT, CDR2 FQNNGV. V trimming: 4 bases; J trimming: 3 bases; junction bases outside the gene matches: 5. CDR3 residues: CASSSIGGVYNEQFF. DNA of the CDR3: TGTGCCAGCAGCTCAATCGGGGGGGTCTACAATGAGCAGTTCTTC.

The chain has TRBV7-2 and TRBJ1-1; TRBD1 is a possible D gene (5 bases). Germline V gene data show CDR1 as SGHTA and CDR2 as FQGNSA. The ends were cut back, 4 bases at V and 0 bases at J, with 15 bases in the middle. This CDR3 has 16 amino acids. CDR3 coding DNA: TGTGCCAGCAGCTCCGTAGGGGTAGCCATGAACACTGAAGCTTTCTTT. Protein sequence: CASSSVGVAMNTEAFF.

The chain combines TRBV30 with TRBJ2-3; tentatively, D is TRBD2 (6 bases). The CDR3 totals 13 residues. The germline CDR1 and CDR2 sequences are GTSNPN and SVGIG (reference sequence). The germline V and J ends were trimmed by 5 bases and 0 bases, with 9 bases remaining between them. The CDR3 DNA reads TGTGCCTGGTCCGGGAGAAGCACAGATACGCAGTATTTT. Translated, it gives CAWSGRSTDTQYF.

The chain couples TRBV4-2 to TRBJ1-3; D not certain. Germline CDR1 reads LGHNA; CDR2 reads YNFKEQ. V gave up 4 bases and J gave up 0 bases, with 7 bases separating them. The CDR3 has 14 residues. The CDR3 here is CASSPGPSGNTIYF. For the CDR3, the DNA is TGTGCCAGCAGCCCTGGGCCCTCTGGAAACACCATATATTTT.

The gene calls are TRBV7-2 and TRBJ1-2, with D unresolved. The CDR3 contains 14 residues. Germline V lookup: CDR1 SGHTA, CDR2 FQGNSA. V shed 6 bases and J shed 2 bases, with 13 bases lying between them. The CDR3 DNA sequence: TGTGCCAGCAGATACCCGGCGGGGAACTATGGCTACACCTTC. Translating it yields CASRYPAGNYGYTF. Using reference TRBV7-2 and TRBJ1-2 for the parts outside the CDR3, the full variable domain is GAGVSQSPSNKVTEKGKDVELRCDPISGHTALYWYRQSLGQGLEFLIYFQGNSAPDKSGLPSDRFSAERTGGSVSTLTIQRTQQEDSAVYLCASRYPAGNYGYTFGSGTRLTVV.

The chain joins TRBV28 to TRBJ2-2; D is perhaps TRBD1 (5 bases). This CDR3 is built from 15 residues. Germline lookup yields CDR1 MDHEN and CDR2 SYDVKM. V was cut by 6 bases and J by 4 bases, with 15 bases left in between. In DNA form, the CDR3 reads TGTGCCAGCAGCTCACTGACAGTTATCACCGGGGAGCTGTTTTTT. This gives the protein CASSSLTVITGELFF.